The rows below give T cell receptor beta chains drawn from one sample of a study of cytomegalovirus exposure and HLA in healthy donors. Produced via immunoSEQ multiplex PCR; TCRdb's table is partial and in-frame only. The sample has about 250,000 clones; about 90% are singletons. Sequenced sample: PBMCs. The receptors here all came from a man aged 18 to 29 in good health and CMV-seropositive. The CDR3 runs from the conserved cysteine through the conserved F or W. Each record gives: D gene, V gene, J gene, clone size, CDR3 protein, CDR3 DNA. D genes are given only for firm matches. Clone size is shown for a subset of rows, as once, few, many or a class of expanded clone.

NA,TRBV30,TRBJ1-1,NA,CAWSKSMNTEAFF,TGTGCCTGGAGTAAGAGTATGAACACTGAAGCTTTCTTT
TRBD2,TRBV2,TRBJ2-3,NA,CASSDVAGDHTDTQYF,TGTGCCAGCAGTGACGTAGCGGGAGACCACACAGATACGCAGTATTTT
NA,TRBV28,TRBJ1-4,once,CASSLWEKLFF,TGTGCCAGCAGTTTATGGGAAAAACTGTTTTTT
TRBD1,TRBV4-2,TRBJ2-7,few,CASGPRTGSAEQYF,TGTGCCAGCGGTCCTAGGACAGGGTCGGCCGAGCAGTACTTC
NA,TRBV15,TRBJ1-1,NA,CATSRSTGTEAFF,TGTGCCACCAGCAGATCAACAGGGACTGAAGCTTTCTTT
NA,TRBV15,TRBJ1-2,NA,CATSSLLGEPLYGYTF,TGTGCCACCAGCAGCCTTTTGGGGGAGCCCCTCTATGGCTACACCTTC
NA,TRBV7-2,TRBJ2-7,NA,CASSLSVLREQYF,TGTGCCAGCAGCTTAAGCGTGCTTCGGGAGCAGTACTTC
NA,TRBV6-1,TRBJ2-1,NA,CASSDLVRGPERNEQFF,TGTGCCAGCAGTGACTTAGTCAGGGGCCCCGAACGGAATGAGCAGTTCTTC
NA,TRBV2,TRBJ2-3,NA,CASSQGTGRTTDTQYF,TGTGCCAGCAGTCAAGGGACGGGACGAACCACAGATACGCAGTATTTT
TRBD2,TRBV2,TRBJ2-5,NA,CASSAVAGGFAETQYF,TGTGCCAGCAGTGCAGTAGCGGGAGGGTTTGCGGAGACCCAGTACTTC
NA,TRBV2,TRBJ2-7,few,CASMDRGESYEQYF,TGTGCCAGCATGGATCGTGGGGAATCCTACGAGCAGTACTTC
NA,TRBV28,TRBJ2-7,NA,CASSFRAGEQYF,TGTGCCAGCAGTTTCAGGGCTGGCGAGCAGTACTTC
NA,TRBV2,TRBJ2-5,NA,CASSGQGGETQYF,TGTGCCAGCAGTGGCCAGGGGGGAGAGACCCAGTACTTC
TRBD2,TRBV11-2,TRBJ2-7,NA,CASSLWGSGSHEQYF,TGTGCCAGCAGCTTATGGGGTAGCGGGAGCCACGAGCAGTACTTC
TRBD1,TRBV28,TRBJ2-2,NA,CASSSGTGEVGELFF,TGTGCCAGCAGTTCCGGGACAGGGGAAGTCGGGGAGCTGTTTTTT
NA,TRBV10-3,TRBJ1-5,NA,CAISEGGSNQPQHF,TGTGCCATCAGCGAGGGGGGCAGCAATCAGCCCCAGCATTTT
NA,TRBV11-2,TRBJ2-2,NA,CASSFLRTSNTGELFF,TGTGCCAGCAGCTTCTTAAGGACTTCGAACACCGGGGAGCTGTTTTTT
TRBD2,TRBV7-2,TRBJ2-7,NA,CASSLAGGLYEQYF,TGTGCCAGCAGTCTAGCGGGAGGTCTTTACGAGCAGTACTTC
NA,TRBV5-6,TRBJ2-7,many,CASETLSGGEIPTYEQYF,TGTGCCAGCGAAACCCTTTCGGGGGGCGAAATACCTACCTACGAGCAGTACTTC
NA,TRBV27,TRBJ2-1,once,CASSPIGGPYNEQFF,TGTGCCAGCAGCCCCATCGGTGGGCCCTACAATGAGCAGTTCTTC
NA,TRBV6-1,TRBJ1-4,NA,CASSAGTTNEKLFF,TGTGCCAGCAGTGCAGGGACAACTAATGAAAAACTGTTTTTT
NA,TRBV11-3,TRBJ2-1,NA,CASSLNFGNEQFF,TGTGCCAGCAGCTTAAATTTCGGCAATGAGCAGTTCTTC
TRBD1,TRBV27,TRBJ2-7,once,CASSLSGTGTYEQYF,TGTGCCAGCAGCCTCTCCGGGACAGGGACCTACGAGCAGTACTTC
NA,TRBV2,TRBJ1-5,NA,CASSEDTFSNQPQHF,TGTGCCAGCAGTGAAGATACTTTTAGCAATCAGCCCCAGCATTTT
TRBD1,TRBV27,TRBJ1-4,NA,CASSPQGAGGLFF,TGTGCCAGCAGCCCGCAGGGGGCCGGTGGACTGTTTTTT
NA,TRBV10-3,TRBJ1-5,NA,CAIRGLTGEPQHF,TGTGCCATCAGAGGCTTAACGGGCGAGCCCCAGCATTTT
NA,TRBV18,TRBJ2-7,NA,CASSPGARGIYEQYF,TGTGCCAGCTCGCCAGGGGCCCGCGGGATCTACGAGCAGTACTTC
NA,TRBV18,TRBJ2-7,NA,CASSLKTGMSSYEQYF,TGTGCCAGCTCACTAAAGACAGGAATGAGCTCCTACGAGCAGTACTTC
TRBD2,TRBV27,TRBJ2-1,once,CASSSYASGRGGNEQFF,TGTGCCAGCAGTTCCTACGCAAGCGGGAGGGGAGGAAATGAGCAGTTCTTC
TRBD2,TRBV6-5,TRBJ2-1,NA,CASSYFRTSGNEQFF,TGTGCCAGCAGTTACTTCCGGACTAGCGGCAATGAGCAGTTCTTC
NA,TRBV9,TRBJ1-5,NA,CASSGTRDEGQPQHF,TGTGCCAGCAGCGGCACCCGGGACGAGGGTCAGCCCCAGCATTTT
NA,TRBV5-4,TRBJ2-1,NA,CASSDPGGGEQFF,TGTGCCAGCAGCGACCCAGGGGGAGGTGAGCAGTTCTTC
NA,TRBV2,TRBJ2-3,NA,CASSERADTQYF,TGTGCCAGCAGTGAAAGGGCAGATACGCAGTATTTT
NA,TRBV19,TRBJ1-2,NA,CASTPRGYGYTF,TGTGCCAGTACCCCCCGGGGCTATGGCTACACCTTC
TRBD2,TRBV15,TRBJ2-3,once,CATSKVLAGGSTDTQYF,TGTGCCACCAGCAAAGTATTAGCGGGAGGCAGCACAGATACGCAGTATTTT
NA,TRBV7-2,TRBJ1-2,few,CASSLEASTYGYTF,TGTGCCAGCAGCTTAGAGGCCTCGACTTATGGCTACACCTTC
TRBD1,TRBV5-1,TRBJ2-1,NA,CASSFTGETYNEQFF,TGCGCCAGCAGCTTTACAGGGGAAACCTACAATGAGCAGTTCTTC
NA,TRBV4-3,TRBJ2-7,NA,CASSQERPGGEQYF,TGCGCCAGCAGCCAAGAACGGCCGGGCGGCGAGCAGTACTTC
NA,TRBV6-6,TRBJ2-5,NA,CASTAPKETQYF,TGTGCCAGCACTGCTCCTAAGGAGACCCAGTACTTC
NA,TRBV28,TRBJ2-7,NA,CASTPGGQYYEQYF,TGTGCCAGCACCCCGGGGGGACAATACTACGAGCAGTACTTC
NA,TRBV7-8,TRBJ2-3,few,CASSFGSTDTQYF,TGTGCCAGCAGCTTCGGGAGCACAGATACGCAGTATTTT
NA,TRBV19,TRBJ2-2,NA,CASSIEGSHTAELFF,TGTGCCAGTAGTATAGAGGGCAGCCATACCGCGGAGCTGTTTTTT
NA,TRBV7-8,TRBJ2-5,NA,CASSPGGGRETQYF,TGTGCCAGCAGCCCAGGGGGGGGCAGAGAGACCCAGTACTTC
TRBD1,TRBV6-5,TRBJ2-5,NA,CASSAWGQGQETQYF,TGTGCCAGCAGTGCGTGGGGACAGGGACAAGAGACCCAGTACTTC
TRBD2,TRBV11-2,TRBJ2-1,once,CASSTPTSWGDEQFF,TGTGCCAGCAGCACCCCGACTAGCTGGGGCGATGAGCAGTTCTTC
TRBD1,TRBV4-2,TRBJ2-7,few,CASSGRDRGGYEQYF,TGTGCCAGCAGCGGCCGAGACAGGGGAGGCTACGAGCAGTACTTC
NA,TRBV29-1,TRBJ1-1,once,CSVEGPRPPNTEAFF,TGCAGCGTTGAAGGCCCGAGACCACCTAACACTGAAGCTTTCTTT
TRBD1,TRBV27,TRBJ2-1,NA,CASTRQGSNEQFF,TGTGCCAGCACCCGACAGGGTAGCAATGAGCAGTTCTTC
NA,TRBV5-1,TRBJ2-3,NA,CASSLNLLDTQYF,TGCGCCAGCAGCTTAAACCTATTGGATACGCAGTATTTT
NA,TRBV29-1,TRBJ1-1,NA,CSARNTEAFF,TGCAGCGCGCGTAACACTGAAGCTTTCTTT
NA,TRBV6-1,TRBJ1-1,NA,CASRPDSYTEAFF,TGTGCCAGCAGGCCTGACAGTTACACTGAAGCTTTCTTT
TRBD2,TRBV2,TRBJ2-1,NA,CASSRRGYGGSEVNEQFF,TGTGCCAGCAGTAGAAGGGGATACGGCGGGAGTGAGGTTAATGAGCAGTTCTTC
TRBD1,TRBV6-6,TRBJ2-7,NA,CASSTAGTGVHEQYF,TGTGCCAGCAGTACCGCCGGGACAGGGGTCCACGAGCAGTACTTC
NA,TRBV29-1,TRBJ1-1,NA,CSVDDAGTNTEAFF,TGCAGCGTTGATGACGCAGGAACGAACACTGAAGCTTTCTTT
NA,TRBV4-2,TRBJ2-5,NA,CASSQVNGWGQETQYF,TGTGCCAGCAGCCAAGTTAACGGGTGGGGCCAAGAGACCCAGTACTTC
NA,TRBV29-1,TRBJ1-2,NA,CSVELATRGYTF,TGCAGCGTTGAACTTGCCACTAGGGGCTACACCTTC
TRBD2,TRBV27,TRBJ2-1,many,CASRGLAELYNEQFF,TGTGCCAGCAGGGGACTAGCGGAGTTATACAATGAGCAGTTCTTC
TRBD1,TRBV30,TRBJ2-7,NA,CAWSVTGVAQYF,TGTGCCTGGAGTGTAACAGGGGTTGCGCAGTACTTC
NA,TRBV5-6,TRBJ1-1,NA,CASSPPTQNTEAFF,TGTGCCAGCAGCCCTCCGACTCAGAACACTGAAGCTTTCTTT
NA,TRBV5-4,TRBJ1-2,NA,CASSLARGPVTF,TGTGCCAGCAGCTTGGCCAGGGGTCCCGTCACCTTC